A single sample is the source of the 24 T cell receptor beta chains below, sequenced in a study of PD-L1 blockade in urothelial cancer. The sample's time point: peripheral blood 6 weeks after treatment start. TCRdb's table, derived via immunoSEQ multiplex PCR, lists solely in-frame clones and lacks some. This sample yields 48,000 or so clones, of which 80% to 90% are seen a single time; 8.8% belongs to the top ten. The sequencing here drew on PBMCs, taken around atezolizumab (anti-PD-L1) treatment. These TCRs come from a man between 65 and 85 years old with urothelial cancer.

This clone appeared a single time. The chain has TRBV28 and TRBJ2-3; D perhaps matches TRBD2 (5 bases). The CDR3 loop spans 14 amino acids. Trimming pared 6 bases from V and 6 bases from J, leaving 16 bases between. Per germline, CDR1 MDHEN and CDR2 SYDVKM. CDR3 residues: CASRPLPRADTQYF. The CDR3 DNA reads as TGTGCCAGCAGACCCCTCCCGAGGGCGGATACGCAGTATTTT.

V usage is TRBV18 and J usage is TRBJ1-2; D remains ambiguous. The CDR3 is 19 residues long. Germline V gives CDR1 KGHSH, CDR2 LQKENI. Between the trimmed V and J ends, which lost 3 bases and 4 bases, there was a span of 27 bases. The CDR3 region is CASSPPGLDAGIVGYGYTF. CDR3 bases: TGTGCCAGCTCACCCCCTGGGCTAGACGCGGGGATCGTAGGCTATGGCTACACCTTC.

This rearrangement joins TRBV2 to TRBJ1-4; no clear D. Germline lookup yields CDR1 SNHLY and CDR2 FYNNEI. Trimming took 8 bases from V and 8 from J, leaving 12 bases between them. The CDR3 covers 12 residues. CDR3 bases: TGTGCCAGCTCCAGAATGATGGAAAAACTGTTTTTT. Translated, it gives CASSRMMEKLFF.

The chain carries TRBV6-5 and TRBJ2-3, with D tentatively TRBD2 (6 bases). The V end lost 3 bases, the J end lost 4 bases, and 11 bases lay between the germline ends. CDR3 length: 14 residues. Germline values: CDR1 MNHEY, CDR2 SVGAGI. DNA of the CDR3: TGTGCCAGCAGTTATCTCGGGGGAGCAGATACGCAGTATTTT. Protein: CASSYLGGADTQYF.

The chain is built from TRBV5-1 and TRBJ2-2; 9 bases align to TRBD1. This CDR3 comprises 16 residues. In germline, CDR1 is SGHRS, CDR2 YFSETQ. J gave up 4 bases and V 4 bases, and 8 bases lay outside the gene matches. The CDR3, as DNA: TGCGCCAGCAGCCTTACAGGGGGCGAGGTCACCGGGGAGCTGTTTTTT. It specifies CASSLTGGEVTGELFF. Combining the CDR3 with reference TRBV5-1 and TRBJ2-2 gives the whole variable domain KAGVTQTPRYLIKTRGQQVTLSCSPISGHRSVSWYQQTPGQGLQFLFEYFSETQRNKGNFPGRFSGRQFSNSRSEMNVSTLELGDSALYLCASSLTGGEVTGELFFGEGSRLTVL.

The chain recombines TRBV28 with TRBJ2-1; TRBD1 matches 7 bases. Germline V lookup: CDR1 MDHEN, CDR2 SYDVKM. The CDR3 contains 16 residues. V gave up 5 bases and J gave up 6 bases; unmatched junction bases: 13. CDR3 loop: CASSPSRARGSNEQFF. The CDR3 DNA follows: TGTGCCAGCAGTCCATCCCGGGCCAGGGGGTCCAATGAGCAGTTCTTC. Using reference TRBV28 and TRBJ2-1 for the parts outside the CDR3, the full variable domain is DVKVTQSSRYLVKRTGEKVFLECVQDMDHENMFWYRQDPGLGLRLIYFSYDVKMKEKGDIPEGYSVSREKKERFSLILESASTNQTSMYLCASSPSRARGSNEQFFGPGTRLTVL.

The chain links TRBV28 to TRBJ2-2, with TRBD1 matching over 7 bases. The CDR3 covers 15 residues. V trimming: 3 bases; J trimming: 4 bases; junction bases outside the gene matches: 5. Germline lookup yields CDR1 MDHEN and CDR2 SYDVKM. The CDR3 is CASSLGTVSTGELFF. The CDR3 DNA follows: TGTGCCAGCAGTTTGGGGACAGTTAGCACCGGGGAGCTGTTTTTT.

The genes are TRBV19 and TRBJ2-5, with 8 bases lining up with TRBD1. Trimming took 6 bases from V and 1 from J; bases not matched to a gene: 13. The germline V gene has CDR1 LNHDA and CDR2 SQIVND (reference sequence). The CDR3 is 17 amino acids. CDR3 loop: CASRGIGTGRTQETQYF. DNA for the CDR3: TGTGCCAGTAGGGGAATCGGGACAGGTAGAACCCAAGAGACCCAGTACTTC.

The rearrangement uses TRBV7-2 and TRBJ1-2; a possible D gene is TRBD1 (6 bases). The CDR3 runs to 15 residues. V lost 1 base and J lost 12, with 21 bases in between. CDR1 and CDR2 (germline): SGHTA, FQGNSA. The CDR3 bases are TGTGCCAGCAGCTTAGTCGTCGGCGGTACAGGGAAAGACACCTTC. It yields the protein CASSLVVGGTGKDTF. Looking up the rest from reference TRBV7-2 and TRBJ1-2 gives the full variable domain: GAGVSQSPSNKVTEKGKDVELRCDPISGHTALYWYRQSLGQGLEFLIYFQGNSAPDKSGLPSDRFSAERTGGSVSTLTIQRTQQEDSAVYLCASSLVVGGTGKDTFGSGTRLTVV.

V and J are TRBV25-1 and TRBJ2-5; no definite D call. The germline V and J ends were trimmed by 2 bases and 5 bases, with 18 bases remaining between them. This CDR3 has 16 residues. The germline gives CDR1 MGHDK, CDR2 SYGVNS. The chain's CDR3 is CASSETAYRTEETQYF. The CDR3 DNA sequence: TGTGCCAGCAGTGAAACCGCCTACCGCACGGAGGAGACCCAGTACTTC.

This clone has just a few counts. V usage is TRBV6-5 and J usage is TRBJ1-5, with 7 bases that match TRBD1. Per germline, CDR1 MNHEY and CDR2 SVGAGI. The J segment lost 8 bases and the V segment lost 0 bases, leaving 7 bases of the junction unmatched. The CDR3 has 15 amino acids. CDR3 nucleotide sequence: TGTGCCAGCAGTTACTCCGGGACAGCCTATGAGCCCCAGCATTTT. Protein sequence: CASSYSGTAYEPQHF.

This sequence joins TRBV18 and TRBJ2-5; the match to TRBD1 covers 10 bases. Germline CDR1 reads KGHSH; CDR2 reads LQKENI. The length of the CDR3 is 16 residues. Trimming removed 3 bases from V and 5 bases from J; junction bases left unmatched: 9. The CDR3 region has the DNA TGTGCCAGCTCACCGCCTCGACAGGGGGCGAGGGAGACCCAGTACTTC. Translating it yields CASSPPRQGARETQYF.

V is TRBV10-3 and J is TRBJ1-2, with TRBD1 identical over 7 bases. V was pared by 0 bases and J by 2 bases, with 6 bases of the junction left unmatched. CDR3 length: 16 residues. Germline V gene sequence: CDR1 ENHRY, CDR2 SYGVKD. DNA of the CDR3: TGTGCCATCAGTGAGTCTCGCACAGGGGCCAACTATGGCTACACCTTC. Its protein product is CAISESRTGANYGYTF.

This chain links TRBV5-5 with TRBJ2-5, with D uncertain. V lost 4 bases to trimming and J lost 4 bases, with 8 bases between them. There are 12 residues in the CDR3. Per the germline V gene, CDR1 is SGHKS and CDR2 is YYEKEE (reference sequence). DNA for the CDR3: TGTGCCAGCAGCCTGATTAGAGAGACCCAGTACTTC. Its translation: CASSLIRETQYF.

The chain employs TRBV19 and TRBJ1-2, with 7 bases matching TRBD1. The germline gives CDR1 LNHDA, CDR2 SQIVND (reference sequence). The CDR3 is 16 amino acids. V lost 6 bases and J lost 8; bases outside the gene matches: 18. CDR3 sequence: CASRQGEGALFGGYTF. CDR3 DNA: TGTGCCAGTAGACAAGGAGAGGGGGCGCTTTTTGGAGGCTACACCTTC.

In its sample, this clone was seen once. The rearrangement uses TRBV10-3 and TRBJ2-5, with a tentative D call TRBD1 (5 bases). The germline gives CDR1 ENHRY, CDR2 SYGVKD. V was pared by 3 bases and J by 2 bases, with 13 bases between. CDR3 length equals 15 residues. CDR3 protein: CAISEGAPHQETQYF. The CDR3 nucleotides read TGTGCCATCAGTGAAGGGGCCCCACATCAAGAGACCCAGTACTTC.

The CDR3 DNA follows: TGTGCCAGCAGCTTACAGGGACTAGCGGTATACAATGAGCAGTTCTTC. The encoded protein is CASSLQGLAVYNEQFF. The chain employs TRBV11-1 and TRBJ2-1; 11 bases fit TRBD2. With V trimmed by 2 bases and J by 4 bases, 4 bases remained unmatched. Germline V gene data show CDR1 as SGHAT and CDR2 as FQDESV (reference sequence). The CDR3 runs 16 residues.

This chain links TRBV19 with TRBJ2-2; 9 bases match TRBD2. The CDR3 has 14 residues. Trimming removed 5 bases from V and 6 bases from J; junction bases left unmatched: 4. CDR1 is LNHDA and CDR2 is SQIVND in the germline V gene (reference sequence). The CDR3 loop is CASSPVAGAGELFF. The DNA of the CDR3 is TGTGCCAGTAGTCCAGTAGCGGGAGCCGGGGAGCTGTTTTTT.

J is TRBJ2-1 and V is TRBV12-5; a weak D match, TRBD1 (5 bases). Trimming shortened V by 3 bases and J by 5 bases, and 32 bases separated the two germline ends. Germline CDR1 reads LGHNT; CDR2 reads FRNRAP. The CDR3 contains 21 residues. The CDR3 spells CASGLVPGFNSYNDHHNEQFF. The CDR3 DNA reads as TGTGCTAGTGGTTTAGTCCCAGGGTTTAACTCCTACAATGACCATCACAATGAGCAGTTCTTC.

J is TRBJ1-3 and V is TRBV28; 8 bases are a match to TRBD1. The germline CDR1 and CDR2 sequences are MDHEN and SYDVKM. The CDR3 runs 14 residues. V shed 6 bases, J shed 4 bases, and the junction held 5 bases outside the gene matches. The CDR3 nucleotides are TGTGCCAGCAGAGAGACAGGGGTCGGAAACACCATATATTTT. As protein: CASRETGVGNTIYF.

The genes are TRBV5-1 and TRBJ2-7, with 11 bases that match TRBD2. CDR1 and CDR2 from the germline V gene are SGHRS and YFSETQ. The CDR3 is made up of 14 amino acids. J gave up 5 bases and V 6 bases, and 7 bases lay outside the gene matches. The CDR3 DNA reads TGCGCCAGCACCGACCTAGCGGGAGGCGACGAGCAGTACTTC. Amino acids: CASTDLAGGDEQYF.

V and J are TRBV4-1 and TRBJ1-5, with a tentative D call TRBD1 (5 bases). Looked up from germline, CDR1 is MGHRA and CDR2 is YSYEKL. Between the trimmed V and J ends, which lost 4 bases and 3 bases, there was a span of 19 bases. This CDR3 is 17 amino acids long. CDR3 loop: CASSPRAGPSINQPQHF. The CDR3 DNA is TGCGCCAGCAGCCCACGGGCGGGACCCTCGATCAATCAGCCCCAGCATTTT.

The rearrangement uses TRBV2 and TRBJ1-2; D may be TRBD1 (6 bases). V was shortened by 2 bases and J by 4 bases, with 8 bases between the two germline ends. The CDR3 contains 13 residues. Germline values: CDR1 SNHLY, CDR2 FYNNEI. The CDR3 DNA follows: TGTGCCAGCAGTGAATACAGGGCCTATGGCTACACCTTC. Translating it yields CASSEYRAYGYTF.

The chain carries TRBV5-1 and TRBJ2-4; 8 bases match TRBD2. This CDR3 is built from 14 residues. Germline V gives CDR1 SGHRS, CDR2 YFSETQ. The trim removed 0 bases at V and 8 bases at J, leaving 4 bases unmatched. The CDR3, as DNA: TGCGCCAGCAGCTTGGTGGCGGGAGGAGACATTCAGTACTTC. Translation gives CASSLVAGGDIQYF.